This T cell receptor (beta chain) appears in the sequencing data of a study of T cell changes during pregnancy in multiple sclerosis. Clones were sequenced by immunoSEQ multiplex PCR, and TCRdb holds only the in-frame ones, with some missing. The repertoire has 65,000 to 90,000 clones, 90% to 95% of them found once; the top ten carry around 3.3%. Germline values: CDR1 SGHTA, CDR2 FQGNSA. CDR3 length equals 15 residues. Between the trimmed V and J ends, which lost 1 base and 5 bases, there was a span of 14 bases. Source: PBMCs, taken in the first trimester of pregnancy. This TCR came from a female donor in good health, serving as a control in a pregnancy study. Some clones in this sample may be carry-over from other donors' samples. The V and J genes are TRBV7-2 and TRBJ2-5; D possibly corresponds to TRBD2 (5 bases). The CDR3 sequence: CASSLGGTGVETQYF. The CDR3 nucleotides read TGTGCCAGCAGCTTAGGAGGAACCGGGGTCGAGACCCAGTACTTC.